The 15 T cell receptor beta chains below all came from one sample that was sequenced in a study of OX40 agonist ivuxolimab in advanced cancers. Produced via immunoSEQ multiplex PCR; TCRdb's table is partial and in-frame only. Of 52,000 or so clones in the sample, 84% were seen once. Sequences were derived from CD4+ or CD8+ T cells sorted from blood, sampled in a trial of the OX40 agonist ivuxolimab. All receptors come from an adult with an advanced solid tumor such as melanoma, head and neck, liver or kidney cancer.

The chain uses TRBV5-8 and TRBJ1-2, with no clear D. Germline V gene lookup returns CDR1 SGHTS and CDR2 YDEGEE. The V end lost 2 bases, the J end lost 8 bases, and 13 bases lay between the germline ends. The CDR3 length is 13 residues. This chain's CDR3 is CASSFDQKGGYTF. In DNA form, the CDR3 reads TGTGCCAGCAGCTTCGACCAAAAGGGAGGCTACACCTTC.

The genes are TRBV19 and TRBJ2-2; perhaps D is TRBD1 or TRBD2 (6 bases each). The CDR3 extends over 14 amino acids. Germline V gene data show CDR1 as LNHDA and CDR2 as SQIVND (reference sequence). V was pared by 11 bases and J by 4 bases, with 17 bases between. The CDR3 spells CAAQSGGRTGELFF. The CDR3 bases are TGTGCCGCTCAATCCGGGGGCCGCACCGGGGAGCTGTTTTTT.

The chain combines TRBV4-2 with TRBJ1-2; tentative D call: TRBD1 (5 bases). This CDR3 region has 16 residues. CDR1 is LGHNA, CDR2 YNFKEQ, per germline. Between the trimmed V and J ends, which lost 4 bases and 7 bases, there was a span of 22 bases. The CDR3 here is CASSRSSGTPEGGYTF. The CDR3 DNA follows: TGTGCCAGCAGCCGATCCAGCGGGACCCCAGAGGGTGGCTACACCTTC.

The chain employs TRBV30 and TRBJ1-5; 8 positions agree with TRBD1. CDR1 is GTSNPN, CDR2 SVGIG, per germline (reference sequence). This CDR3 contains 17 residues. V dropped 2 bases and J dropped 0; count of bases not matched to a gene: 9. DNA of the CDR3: TGTGCCTGGAGTCCAGGGACAGGCCATTATAGCAATCAGCCCCAGCATTTT. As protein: CAWSPGTGHYSNQPQHF. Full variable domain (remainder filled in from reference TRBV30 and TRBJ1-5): SQTIHQWPATLVQPVGSPLSLECTVEGTSNPNLYWYRQAAGRGLQLLFYSVGIGQISSEVPQNLSASRPQDRQFILSSKKLLLSDSGFYLCAWSPGTGHYSNQPQHFGDGTRLSIL.

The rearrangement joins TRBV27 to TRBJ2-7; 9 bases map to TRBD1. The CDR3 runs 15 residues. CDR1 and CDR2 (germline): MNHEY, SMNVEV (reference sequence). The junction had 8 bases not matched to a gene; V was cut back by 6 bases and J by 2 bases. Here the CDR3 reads CASSSPGQGTYEQYF. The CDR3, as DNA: TGTGCCAGCAGCTCTCCGGGACAGGGAACCTACGAGCAGTACTTC.

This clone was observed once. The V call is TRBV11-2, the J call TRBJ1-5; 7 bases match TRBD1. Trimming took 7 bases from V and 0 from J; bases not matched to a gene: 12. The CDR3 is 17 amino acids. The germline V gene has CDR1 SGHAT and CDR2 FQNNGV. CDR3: CASIEGAGGYSNQPQHF. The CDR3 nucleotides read TGTGCCAGCATCGAAGGGGCAGGGGGTTATAGCAATCAGCCCCAGCATTTT.

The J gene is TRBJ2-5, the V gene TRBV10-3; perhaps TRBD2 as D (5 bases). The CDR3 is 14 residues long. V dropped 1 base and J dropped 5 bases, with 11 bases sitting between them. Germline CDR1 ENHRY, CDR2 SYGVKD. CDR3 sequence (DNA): TGTGCCATCAGTGAGTACGGGGATCGGGAGACCCAGTACTTC. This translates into CAISEYGDRETQYF.

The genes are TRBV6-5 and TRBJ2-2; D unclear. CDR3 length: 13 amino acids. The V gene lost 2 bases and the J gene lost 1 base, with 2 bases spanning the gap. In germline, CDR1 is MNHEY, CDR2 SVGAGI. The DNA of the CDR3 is TGTGCCAGCAGTTACGAGAACACCGGGGAGCTGTTTTTT. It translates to CASSYENTGELFF.

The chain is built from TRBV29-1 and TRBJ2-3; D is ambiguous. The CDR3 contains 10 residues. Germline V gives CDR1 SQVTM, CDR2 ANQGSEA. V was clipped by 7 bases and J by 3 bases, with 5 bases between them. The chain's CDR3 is CSARTDTQYF. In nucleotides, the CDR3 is TGCAGCGCCCGGACAGATACGCAGTATTTT.

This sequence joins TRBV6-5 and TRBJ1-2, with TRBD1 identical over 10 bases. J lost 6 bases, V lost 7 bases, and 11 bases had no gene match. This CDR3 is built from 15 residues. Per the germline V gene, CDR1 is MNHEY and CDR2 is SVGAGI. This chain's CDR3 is CASNPSTGGIDGYTF. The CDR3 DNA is TGTGCCAGCAACCCTTCGACAGGGGGCATAGATGGCTACACCTTC.

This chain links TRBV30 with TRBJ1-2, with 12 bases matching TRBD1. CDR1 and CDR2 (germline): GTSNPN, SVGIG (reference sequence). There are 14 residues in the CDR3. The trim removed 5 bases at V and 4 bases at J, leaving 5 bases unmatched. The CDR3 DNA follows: TGTGCCTGGTCGGGGACAGGGGGCGTCTATGGCTACACCTTC. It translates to CAWSGTGGVYGYTF.

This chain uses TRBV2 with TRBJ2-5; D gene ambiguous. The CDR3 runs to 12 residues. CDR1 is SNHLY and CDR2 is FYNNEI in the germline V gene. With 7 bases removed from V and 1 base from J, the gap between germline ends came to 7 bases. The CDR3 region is CASIGPQETQYF. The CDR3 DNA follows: TGTGCCAGCATTGGGCCCCAAGAGACCCAGTACTTC.

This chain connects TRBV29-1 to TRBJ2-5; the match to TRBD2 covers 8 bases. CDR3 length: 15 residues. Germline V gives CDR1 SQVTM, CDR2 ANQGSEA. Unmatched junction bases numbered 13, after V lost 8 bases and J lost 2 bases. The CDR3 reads CSTPGSGGGQETQYF. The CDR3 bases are TGCAGCACCCCGGGAAGCGGCGGGGGGCAAGAGACCCAGTACTTC.

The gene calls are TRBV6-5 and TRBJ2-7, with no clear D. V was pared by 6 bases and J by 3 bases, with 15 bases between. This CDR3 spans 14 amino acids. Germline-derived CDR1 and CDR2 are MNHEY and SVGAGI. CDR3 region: CASRTGSSRYEQYF. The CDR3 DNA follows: TGTGCCAGCAGGACGGGCTCTTCACGCTACGAGCAGTACTTC.

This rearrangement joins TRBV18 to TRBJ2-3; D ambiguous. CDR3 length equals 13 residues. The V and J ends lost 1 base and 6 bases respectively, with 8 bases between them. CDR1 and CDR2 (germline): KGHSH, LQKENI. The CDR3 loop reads CASSPLFEDTQYF. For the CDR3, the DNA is TGTGCCAGCTCACCACTGTTTGAGGATACGCAGTATTTT.